This TCR beta chain originates from a study of vaccination effects on CD4 cells after COVID-19. Remarks on this clone: Its specificity is unknown.

The protocol was immunoSEQ multiplex PCR, while the TCRdb copy is restricted to in-frame clones and leaves out a portion. The sample holds approximately 25,000 clones, 83% seen once. Study-level points and caveats: Pronounced clonal contraction occurred in clones induced by infection and by vaccine late after vaccination.

Expansion of antigen-specific CD4+ T cells with viral peptide pools was carried out by the ViraFEST assay before sequencing. Having been cultured for roughly 9 days, the cells underwent CD4+ T cell isolation. Vaccination of participants consisted of two doses of either the BNT162b2 or mRNA-1273 vaccine. Having tested negative for nucleocapsid antibodies, the vaccine recipients showed no prior SARS-CoV-2 infection. A half-volume exchange with IL-2 medium occurred on days 3 and 7. With V trimmed by 6 bases and J by 2 bases, 0 bases remained unmatched. Germline V gene sequence: CDR1 MNHEY, CDR2 SVGAGI. The CDR3 loop spans 12 amino acids.

This receptor was taken from a human donor who received a COVID-19 vaccine. Some clones in this sample may be carry-over from other donors' samples. V and J are TRBV6-5 and TRBJ2-5; 7 nucleotides align to TRBD1. The material sequenced was CD4+ T cells from PBMCs cultured with HCoV-NL63 spike peptides, taken after COVID-19 vaccination. CDR3 nucleotide sequence: TGTGCCAGCAGACAGGGGCAAGAGACCCAGTACTTC. Its translation is CASRQGQETQYF.